The 18 T cell receptor beta chains presented below share a single source sample, sequenced in a study of T cell responses to AZD1222 COVID-19 vaccine. Profiled with immunoSEQ multiplex PCR; TCRdb holds only in-frame clones, not every one. The sample consists of some 170,000 clones, roughly 94% of them appearing once. This sample comprised peripheral blood, obtained 28 days after the second AZD1222 dose. The receptors come from an adult who received the AZD1222 COVID-19 vaccine.

This chain links TRBV5-4 with TRBJ1-2, with D possibly being TRBD1 (5 bases). CDR3 length: 14 amino acids. The V gene lost 4 bases and the J gene lost 5 bases, with 15 bases spanning the gap. The germline V gene encodes CDR1 SGHNT and CDR2 YYREEE (reference sequence). CDR3 protein: CASSRGGAPYGYTF. The CDR3 DNA sequence: TGTGCCAGCAGCCGGGGAGGGGCCCCTTATGGCTACACCTTC.

The CDR3: CASSFGAGQEYEQYF. The CDR3 nucleotides read TGTGCCAGCAGTTTTGGAGCGGGACAAGAATACGAGCAGTACTTC. The chain has TRBV6-5 and TRBJ2-7, with D perhaps matching TRBD2 (7 bases). This CDR3 has 15 amino acids. V was shortened by 4 bases and J by 4 bases, with 17 bases between the two germline ends. CDR1 and CDR2 (germline): MNHEY, SVGAGI.

The genes are TRBV15 and TRBJ1-5; D is unclear. V was cut by 1 base and J by 0 bases, with 10 bases left in between. Germline-derived CDR1 and CDR2 are LNHNV and YYDKDF (reference sequence). The CDR3 consists of 16 residues. The CDR3 DNA reads TGTGCCACCAGCAGAGGTAAAAGGTATAGCAATCAGCCCCAGCATTTT. Protein product: CATSRGKRYSNQPQHF. Full variable domain (missing parts from reference TRBV15 and TRBJ1-5): DAMVIQNPRYQVTQFGKPVTLSCSQTLNHNVMYWYQQKSSQAPKLLFHYYDKDFNNEADTPDNFQSRRPNTSFCFLDIRSPGLGDTAMYLCATSRGKRYSNQPQHFGDGTRLSIL.

This chain uses TRBV5-8 with TRBJ1-1; a possible D gene is TRBD1 (5 bases). Germline loops: CDR1 SGHTS, CDR2 YDEGEE. The CDR3 runs to 13 residues. V dropped 3 bases and J dropped 8 bases, with 14 bases sitting between them. Written as DNA, the CDR3 is TGTGCCAGCAGCTGGACACCGGGCGGAGAAGCTTTCTTT. Its translation: CASSWTPGGEAFF.

The V call is TRBV18, the J call TRBJ2-1; 9 bases are shared with TRBD1. From germline, CDR1 is KGHSH and CDR2 LQKENI. The CDR3 runs to 15 residues. V lost 3 bases to trimming and J lost 9 bases; unmatched junction nucleotides: 9. The CDR3 bases are TGTGCCAGCTCACCGGTCGGACAGGGGTTGACTGAGCAGTTCTTC. It encodes CASSPVGQGLTEQFF.

This clone appeared a few times. The gene calls are TRBV6-6 and TRBJ1-5, with TRBD1 as a possible D gene (6 bases). Trimming removed 2 bases from V and 2 bases from J, with 10 bases in between. CDR1 and CDR2 from the germline V gene are MNHNY and SVGAGI (reference sequence). The CDR3 runs to 15 residues. The CDR3, as DNA: TGTGCCAGCAGTTACGTGACAGGCCGCAATCAGCCCCAGCATTTT. Protein product: CASSYVTGRNQPQHF.

The rearrangement joins TRBV11-3 to TRBJ2-2; D unresolved. Germline V lookup: CDR1 SGHNT, CDR2 YENEEA. The CDR3 is made up of 14 amino acids. The V end lost 5 bases, the J end lost 0 bases, and 7 bases lay between the germline ends. CDR3 in amino acids: CASSGQSNTGELFF. Written as DNA, the CDR3 is TGTGCCAGCAGCGGGCAGTCGAACACCGGGGAGCTGTTTTTT.

This chain uses TRBV5-1 with TRBJ1-1; no clear D. CDR3 size: 16 residues. Trimming cost V 2 bases and J 4 bases, with 18 bases left between them. Germline assignment: CDR1 SGHRS and CDR2 YFSETQ. The CDR3 spells CASSFYTSPRGTEAFF. The CDR3 DNA sequence: TGCGCCAGCAGCTTCTACACTTCCCCCCGGGGCACTGAAGCTTTCTTT.

V is TRBV7-2 and J is TRBJ1-6; TRBD1 agrees at 8 bases. Germline CDR1 and CDR2: SGHTA and FQGNSA. J lost 8 bases, V lost 0 bases, and 6 bases had no gene match. The CDR3 has 16 amino acids. For the CDR3, the DNA is TGTGCCAGCAGCTTAGCTCCAGGGGGCGCGGATTCACCCCTCCACTTT. Its protein is CASSLAPGGADSPLHF.

This sequence joins TRBV9 and TRBJ2-5, with a possible D match to TRBD1 (6 bases). The CDR3 totals 15 residues. V lost 0 bases to trimming and J lost 7 bases, with 16 bases between them. CDR1 SGDLS and CDR2 YYNGEE come from the germline V gene. The CDR3 sequence is CASSVARGEPGTQYF. The DNA for the CDR3 is TGTGCCAGCAGCGTAGCCAGGGGTGAGCCGGGGACCCAGTACTTC. Full variable domain (outside the CDR3, taken from reference TRBV9 and TRBJ2-5): DSGVTQTPKHLITATGQRVTLRCSPRSGDLSVYWYQQSLDQGLQFLIQYYNGEERAKGNILERFSAQQFPDLHSELNLSSLELGDSALYFCASSVARGEPGTQYFGPGTRLLVL.

V usage is TRBV19 and J usage is TRBJ1-5; D uncertain. There are 15 residues in the CDR3. The V end was cut by 1 base, the J end by 0 bases, with 7 bases between. The germline V gene has CDR1 LNHDA and CDR2 SQIVND (reference sequence). The CDR3 loop reads CASSIGTDSNQPQHF. CDR3 nucleotides: TGTGCCAGTAGTATAGGAACAGATAGCAATCAGCCCCAGCATTTT.

The V gene is TRBV5-1, the J gene TRBJ2-3; 10 bases fit TRBD2. V was pared by 4 bases and J by 1 base, with 6 bases of the junction left unmatched. This CDR3 region has 16 residues. The germline V gene has CDR1 SGHRS and CDR2 YFSETQ. CDR3 protein: CASSPLGLARTDTQYF. DNA of the CDR3: TGCGCCAGCAGCCCACTGGGACTAGCGCGCACAGATACGCAGTATTTT.

This sequence joins TRBV3-1 (or the pseudogene TRBV3-2) and TRBJ1-2; the D is unclear. The CDR3 spans 15 residues. Germline CDR1 and CDR2: LGHDT and YNNKEL (reference sequence). The V gene lost 1 base and the J gene lost 4 bases, with 13 bases spanning the gap. The CDR3 DNA follows: TGTGCCAGCAGCCAAGGTAGGCGAACAGTCTATGGCTACACCTTC. Translated: CASSQGRRTVYGYTF.

The J gene is TRBJ1-1, the V gene TRBV9; unclear D gene. This CDR3 region has 15 residues. Germline V gives CDR1 SGDLS, CDR2 YYNGEE. Deletions cut 0 bases from V and 3 bases from J, with 12 bases between. The CDR3 loop is CASSVAIGRDTEAFF. CDR3 coding DNA: TGTGCCAGCAGCGTAGCCATTGGCCGGGACACTGAAGCTTTCTTT.

This clone was picked up one time. The V and J genes are TRBV10-1 and TRBJ2-7, with 10 bases that match TRBD2. Looked up from germline, CDR1 is WNHNN and CDR2 is SYGVQD (reference sequence). V was pared by 7 bases and J by 0 bases, with 6 bases of the junction left unmatched. CDR3 length equals 15 residues. This CDR3 is CASNTTSGYSYEQYF. The CDR3 DNA follows: TGCGCCAGCAATACGACTAGCGGGTACTCCTACGAGCAGTACTTC.

This sequence joins TRBV4-1 and TRBJ1-5, with D tentatively TRBD1 (6 bases). CDR1 is MGHRA and CDR2 is YSYEKL in the germline V gene. This CDR3 is 17 amino acids long. The V end lost 0 bases, the J end lost 5 bases, and 17 bases lay between the germline ends. CDR3 nucleotide sequence: TGCGCCAGCAGCCAAGAGGGACATTATGGTTTGGATCAGCCCCAGCATTTT. Amino acids: CASSQEGHYGLDQPQHF.

The chain employs TRBV5-1 and TRBJ2-7, with 11 nucleotides matching TRBD1. CDR1 and CDR2 (germline): SGHRS, YFSETQ. The CDR3 is 14 amino acids. Trimming took 4 bases from V and 5 from J; bases not matched to a gene: 5. CDR3 sequence reads: CASSLTGQGDEQYF. The CDR3 bases are TGCGCCAGCAGCCTGACGGGACAGGGGGACGAGCAGTACTTC.

This clone has just a few counts. The chain uses TRBV30 and TRBJ1-3; D remains ambiguous. The CDR3 runs to 13 residues. V was clipped by 3 bases and J by 3 bases, with 9 bases between them. Germline V lookup: CDR1 GTSNPN, CDR2 SVGIG (reference sequence). The CDR3 region is CAWRTAGGNTIYF. CDR3 nucleotides: TGTGCCTGGAGGACGGCCGGTGGAAACACCATATATTTT. Together with reference TRBV30 and TRBJ1-3, the CDR3 gives the full variable domain: SQTIHQWPATLVQPVGSPLSLECTVEGTSNPNLYWYRQAAGRGLQLLFYSVGIGQISSEVPQNLSASRPQDRQFILSSKKLLLSDSGFYLCAWRTAGGNTIYFGEGSWLTVV.